Each of the 2 T cell receptor beta chains below was sequenced from the same sample in a study of control samples from healthy donors and cancer patients. Here immunoSEQ multiplex PCR was the method, and the copy in TCRdb shows in-frame clones only, minus some. The sample includes under 200,000 clones. What was sequenced was blood. These receptors were obtained from a young woman in good health.

The chain employs TRBV27 and TRBJ2-1; 7 bases are a match to TRBD2. The CDR3 loop spans 15 amino acids. V was pared by 3 bases and J by 4 bases, with 6 bases of the junction left unmatched. Germline-derived CDR1 and CDR2 are MNHEY and SMNVEV (reference sequence). The CDR3, as DNA: TGTGCCAGCAGTTTCGGGCTAGCGGAATACAATGAGCAGTTCTTC. This translates into CASSFGLAEYNEQFF.

The genes are TRBV19 and TRBJ2-5; D unclear. Germline CDR1 LNHDA, CDR2 SQIVND (reference sequence). V lost 3 bases to trimming and J lost 2 bases, with 7 bases between them. This CDR3 has 13 amino acids. The CDR3 nucleotides are TGTGCCAGTAGTATGAACGGACAAGAGACCCAGTACTTC. Its translation is CASSMNGQETQYF.